The 11 T cell receptor beta chains reported below all come from one sample, sequenced in a study of T cell responses to AZD1222 COVID-19 vaccine. Profiled with immunoSEQ multiplex PCR; TCRdb holds only in-frame clones, not every one. Of over 100,000 clones listed, over 75% are singletons. This specimen consisted of peripheral blood, obtained 28 days after the second AZD1222 dose. The receptors shown here come from an adult who received the AZD1222 COVID-19 vaccine.

J is TRBJ1-2 and V is TRBV12-3 or TRBV12-4; D might be TRBD1 (5 bases). V was cut by 6 bases and J by 3 bases, with 8 bases left in between. This CDR3 contains 12 residues. The CDR3: CASSRGDYGYTF. The CDR3 DNA sequence: TGTGCCAGCAGCCGGGGGGACTATGGCTACACCTTC.

In this sample, this clone turned up many times. The rearrangement uses TRBV7-9 and TRBJ1-5, with D maybe TRBD1 (5 bases). The germline CDR1 and CDR2 sequences are SEHNR and FQNEAQ (reference sequence). The V and J ends lost 5 bases and 4 bases respectively, with 12 bases between them. The CDR3 sequence is 14 residues long. CDR3 region: CASSPGTGNQPQHF. CDR3 sequence (DNA): TGTGCCAGCAGCCCGGGGACGGGGAATCAGCCCCAGCATTTT.

The chain joins TRBV7-2 to TRBJ2-3, with TRBD2 identical over 9 bases. CDR1 is SGHTA, CDR2 FQGNSA, per germline. V was pared by 4 bases and J by 0 bases, with 8 bases of the junction left unmatched. There are 17 residues in the CDR3. The CDR3, as DNA: TGTGCCAGCAGCTCCCCGGCGGGAGGGCGGAGCACAGATACGCAGTATTTT. Its translation is CASSSPAGGRSTDTQYF.

This clone occurred a few times. The chain links TRBV6-2 or TRBV6-3 to TRBJ2-3; D is unresolved. The V and J ends lost 2 bases and 4 bases respectively, with 13 bases between them. Germline CDR1 reads MNHEY; CDR2 reads SVGEGT. This CDR3 region has 15 residues. Here the CDR3 DNA reads TGTGCCAGCAGTTACGCCCCGGGTTTCTCAGATACGCAGTATTTT. Its translation: CASSYAPGFSDTQYF.

V gene TRBV5-4 combines with J gene TRBJ2-2, with 7 bases lining up with TRBD1. Germline assignment: CDR1 SGHNT and CDR2 YYREEE (reference sequence). The CDR3 covers 14 residues. V shed 2 bases and J 6 bases; nucleotides not matched to a gene: 4. CDR3 in amino acids: CASSLRQGAGELFF. The DNA for the CDR3 is TGTGCCAGCAGCTTACGACAGGGAGCCGGGGAGCTGTTTTTT.

This chain uses TRBV30 with TRBJ1-3; 7 bases agree with TRBD1. The CDR3 consists of 19 residues. J gave up 0 bases and V 0 bases, and 14 bases lay outside the gene matches. Germline CDR1 GTSNPN, CDR2 SVGIG (reference sequence). The CDR3 here is CAWSVPTGTTLLSGNTIYF. CDR3 DNA: TGTGCCTGGAGTGTACCGACAGGGACTACTCTCCTCTCTGGAAACACCATATATTTT.

The J gene is TRBJ2-1, the V gene TRBV5-4, with 7 bases identical to TRBD2. V was pared by 5 bases and J by 10 bases, with 15 bases of the junction left unmatched. There are 15 residues in the CDR3. Germline V CDR1 and CDR2: SGHNT, YYREEE (reference sequence). The CDR3 here is CASSSGGPGRGEQFF. CDR3 DNA sequence: TGTGCCAGCAGTTCCGGAGGGCCAGGGCGGGGGGAGCAGTTCTTC.

The V gene is TRBV29-1, the J gene TRBJ2-1; 12 positions agree with TRBD2. This CDR3 comprises 19 residues. Per germline, CDR1 SQVTM and CDR2 ANQGSEA. V dropped 0 bases and J dropped 4; count of bases not matched to a gene: 13. For the CDR3, the DNA is TGCAGCGTTGAAGATCTTGTGGCTAGCGGGAGGGCCGGGTACAATGAGCAGTTCTTC. It yields the protein CSVEDLVASGRAGYNEQFF.

The chain joins TRBV10-3 to TRBJ2-3, with a tentative D call TRBD1 (6 bases). V was pared by 8 bases and J by 2 bases, with 17 bases between. This CDR3 spans 15 amino acids. CDR1 and CDR2 from the germline V gene are ENHRY and SYGVKD. CDR3 sequence: CAILQDSHFTDTQYF. CDR3 coding DNA: TGTGCCATCCTACAGGACAGCCACTTCACAGATACGCAGTATTTT.

The chain joins TRBV3-1 (or the pseudogene TRBV3-2) to TRBJ1-4; D not certain. There are 16 residues in the CDR3. Trimming pared 0 bases from V and 0 bases from J, leaving 8 bases between. The germline gives CDR1 LGHDT, CDR2 YNNKEL (reference sequence). CDR3: CASSQDFGPTNEKLFF. As DNA, the CDR3 is TGTGCCAGCAGCCAAGATTTTGGGCCAACTAATGAAAAACTGTTTTTT.

For the CDR3, the DNA is TGCGCCCCAAGGGTGAACACTGAAGCTTTCTTT. Its translation is CAPRVNTEAFF. J is TRBJ1-1 and V is TRBV5-1; D is unclear. Trimming took off 10 bases at V and 0 bases at J, with 7 bases between the two ends. Germline CDR1 SGHRS, CDR2 YFSETQ. This CDR3 has 11 residues.